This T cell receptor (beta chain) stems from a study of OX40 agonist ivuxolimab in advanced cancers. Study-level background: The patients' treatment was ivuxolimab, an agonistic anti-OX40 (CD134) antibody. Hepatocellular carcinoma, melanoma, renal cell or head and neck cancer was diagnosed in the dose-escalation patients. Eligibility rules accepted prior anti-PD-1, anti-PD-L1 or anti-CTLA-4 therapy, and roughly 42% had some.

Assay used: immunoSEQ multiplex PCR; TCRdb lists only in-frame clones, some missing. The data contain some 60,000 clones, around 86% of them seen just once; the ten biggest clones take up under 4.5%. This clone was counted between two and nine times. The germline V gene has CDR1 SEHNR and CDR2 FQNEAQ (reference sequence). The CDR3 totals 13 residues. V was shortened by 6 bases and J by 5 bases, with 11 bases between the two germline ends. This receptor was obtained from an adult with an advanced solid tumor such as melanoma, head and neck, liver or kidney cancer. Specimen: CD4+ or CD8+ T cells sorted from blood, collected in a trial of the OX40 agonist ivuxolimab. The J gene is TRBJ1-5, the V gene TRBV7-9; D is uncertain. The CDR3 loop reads CASSPERDQPQHF. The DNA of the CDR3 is TGTGCCAGCAGTCCAGAGAGGGATCAGCCCCAGCATTTT.